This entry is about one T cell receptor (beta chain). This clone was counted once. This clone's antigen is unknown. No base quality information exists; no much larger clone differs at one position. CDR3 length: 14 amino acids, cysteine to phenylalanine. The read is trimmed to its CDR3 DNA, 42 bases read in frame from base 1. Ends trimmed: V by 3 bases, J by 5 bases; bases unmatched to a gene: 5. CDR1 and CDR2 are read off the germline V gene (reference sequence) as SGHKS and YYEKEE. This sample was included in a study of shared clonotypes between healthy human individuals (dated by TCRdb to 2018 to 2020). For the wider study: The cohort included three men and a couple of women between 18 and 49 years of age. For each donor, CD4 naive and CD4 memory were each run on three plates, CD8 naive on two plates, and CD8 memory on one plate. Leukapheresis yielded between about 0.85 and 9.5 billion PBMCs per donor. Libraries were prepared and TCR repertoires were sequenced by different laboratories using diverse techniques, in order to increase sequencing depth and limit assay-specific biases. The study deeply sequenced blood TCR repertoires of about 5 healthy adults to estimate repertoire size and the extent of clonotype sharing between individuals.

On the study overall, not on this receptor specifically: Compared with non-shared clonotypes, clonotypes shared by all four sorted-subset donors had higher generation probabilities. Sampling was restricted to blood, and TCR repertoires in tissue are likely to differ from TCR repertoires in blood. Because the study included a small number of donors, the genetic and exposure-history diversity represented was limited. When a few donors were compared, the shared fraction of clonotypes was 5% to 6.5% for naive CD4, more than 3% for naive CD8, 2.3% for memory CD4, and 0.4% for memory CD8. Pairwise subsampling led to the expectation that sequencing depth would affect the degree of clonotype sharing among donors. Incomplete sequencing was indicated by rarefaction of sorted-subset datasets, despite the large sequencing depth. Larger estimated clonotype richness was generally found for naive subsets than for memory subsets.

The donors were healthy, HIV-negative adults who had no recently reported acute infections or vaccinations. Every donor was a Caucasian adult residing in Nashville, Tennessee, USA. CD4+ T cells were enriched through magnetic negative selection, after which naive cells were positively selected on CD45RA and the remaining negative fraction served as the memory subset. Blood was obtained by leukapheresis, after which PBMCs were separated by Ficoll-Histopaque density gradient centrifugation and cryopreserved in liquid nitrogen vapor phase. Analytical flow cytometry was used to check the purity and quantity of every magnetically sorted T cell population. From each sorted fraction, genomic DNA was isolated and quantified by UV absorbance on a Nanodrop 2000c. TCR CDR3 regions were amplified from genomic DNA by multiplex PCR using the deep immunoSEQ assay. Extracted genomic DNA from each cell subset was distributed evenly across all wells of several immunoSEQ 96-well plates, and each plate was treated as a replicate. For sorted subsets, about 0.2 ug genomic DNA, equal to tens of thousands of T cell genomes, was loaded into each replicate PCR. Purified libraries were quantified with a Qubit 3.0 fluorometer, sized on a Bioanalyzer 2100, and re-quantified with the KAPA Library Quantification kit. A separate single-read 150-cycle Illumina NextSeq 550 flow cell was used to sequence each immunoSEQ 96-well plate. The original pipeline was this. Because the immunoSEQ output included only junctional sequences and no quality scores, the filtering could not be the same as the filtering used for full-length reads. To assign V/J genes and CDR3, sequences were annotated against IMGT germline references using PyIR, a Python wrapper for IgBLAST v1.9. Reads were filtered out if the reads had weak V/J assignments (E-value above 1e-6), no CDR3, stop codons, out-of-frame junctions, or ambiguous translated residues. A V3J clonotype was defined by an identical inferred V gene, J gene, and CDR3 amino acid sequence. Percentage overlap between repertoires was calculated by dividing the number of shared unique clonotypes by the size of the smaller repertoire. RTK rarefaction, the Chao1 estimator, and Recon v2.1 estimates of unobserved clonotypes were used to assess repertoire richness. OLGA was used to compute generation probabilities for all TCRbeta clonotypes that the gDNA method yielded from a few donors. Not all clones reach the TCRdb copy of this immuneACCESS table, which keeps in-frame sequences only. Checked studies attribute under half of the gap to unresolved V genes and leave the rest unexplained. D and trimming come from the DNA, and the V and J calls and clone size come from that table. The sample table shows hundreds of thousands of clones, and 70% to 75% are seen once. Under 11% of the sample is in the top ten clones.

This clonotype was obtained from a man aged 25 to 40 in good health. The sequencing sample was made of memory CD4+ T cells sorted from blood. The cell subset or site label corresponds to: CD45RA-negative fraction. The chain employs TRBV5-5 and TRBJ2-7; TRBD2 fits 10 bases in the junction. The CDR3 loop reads CASSSPGLANEQYF. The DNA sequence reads TGTGCCAGCAGCTCCCCGGGACTAGCGAACGAGCAGTACTTC.